Below, one T cell receptor (beta chain) is given with its context. The sample belongs to a study of shared clonotypes between healthy human individuals. CD45RO-negative, CCR7-selected cells formed the naive CD8 fraction, which excluded terminally differentiated effector memory CD45RA+ cells. The V gene lost 3 bases and the J gene lost 4 bases, with 10 bases spanning the gap. This CDR3 has 14 amino acids. The germline CDR1 and CDR2 sequences are SGDLS and YYNGEE. The data were produced by immunoSEQ multiplex PCR, yet TCRdb's version contains in-frame clones alone and is incomplete. The table shows about 590,000 clones, with around 95% occurring only once.

The TCR originated in a woman aged 30 to 39 in good health. The source material was naive CD8+ T cells sorted from blood. This rearrangement joins TRBV9 to TRBJ2-2, with a tentative D call TRBD1 (5 bases). CDR3 amino acids: CASSDDSFTGELFF. DNA for the CDR3: TGTGCCAGCAGCGATGACAGTTTCACCGGGGAGCTGTTTTTT.